Many counts were recorded for the clone carrying this T cell receptor (beta chain). Time point reported: pre-sensitization, week 0. Treatment described: therapeutic diphenylcyclopropenone sensitization with weekly scalp DPC. This specimen belongs to a study of human T cells and chemical hapten exposure. TCRdb fed the RACE reads into MiXCR, producing one record per CDR3 protein. This repertoire shows 40,000 to 50,000 distinct CDR3 sequences, 9.5% to 15% found once; its top ten account for under 7%. The sequencing here drew on whole blood, taken in connection with sensitization to the hapten diphenylcyclopropenone (DPC). The receptor comes from a young woman with alopecia areata. Some clones in this sample may be carry-over from other donors' samples.

Written as DNA, the CDR3 is TGTGCCAGCAGCTTAACACCGTACCCCCTAGCGGGAGGGCCGAACAATGAGCAGTTCTTC. Protein: CASSLTPYPLAGGPNNEQFF. The chain couples TRBV7-3 to TRBJ2-1, with 12 positions matching TRBD2. The V segment lost 0 bases and the J segment 5 bases; nucleotides outside the gene matches: 14. Germline values: CDR1 SGHTA, CDR2 FQGTGA. The CDR3 has 20 residues. The variable domain in full, completed from reference TRBV7-3 and TRBJ2-1, reads GAGVSQTPSNKVTEKGKYVELRCDPISGHTALYWYRQSLGQGPEFLIYFQGTGAADDSGLPNDRFFAVRPEGSVSTLKIQRTERGDSAVYLCASSLTPYPLAGGPNNEQFFGPGTRLTVL.